The 30 T cell receptor beta chains below were found in one sample sequenced in a study of cytomegalovirus exposure and HLA in healthy donors. Profiled with immunoSEQ multiplex PCR; TCRdb holds only in-frame clones, not every one. The sample lists about 130,000 clones, roughly 95% occurring once. Sequenced input: PBMCs. These TCRs come from a man aged 18 to 29 in good health and CMV-seronegative.

The count of this clone is one. The CDR3 region is CASSWGDEQFF. CDR3 DNA: TGTGCCAGCAGCTGGGGGGATGAGCAGTTCTTC. V gene TRBV7-9 combines with J gene TRBJ2-1, with TRBD2 as a possible D gene (6 bases). Germline lookup yields CDR1 SEHNR and CDR2 FQNEAQ (reference sequence). Trimming removed 4 bases from V and 8 bases from J, with 6 bases in between. CDR3 length: 11 amino acids.

This clone appeared a single time. The J gene is TRBJ1-4, the V gene TRBV4-3; possible D gene TRBD1, 5 bases. There are 16 residues in the CDR3. V was trimmed by 3 bases and J by 4 bases, leaving 15 bases between them. CDR1 and CDR2 (germline): LGHNA, YSLEER. Here the CDR3 DNA reads TGCGCCAGCAGCCACGTGACCGGGACTGTTAATGAAAAACTGTTTTTT. Its protein product is CASSHVTGTVNEKLFF.

J is TRBJ1-5 and V is TRBV9, with TRBD1 matching over 7 bases. Germline lookup yields CDR1 SGDLS and CDR2 YYNGEE. V shed 5 bases and J 5 bases; nucleotides not matched to a gene: 4. This CDR3 is 13 amino acids long. CDR3 amino acids: CASSWDSDQPQHF. The CDR3 DNA sequence: TGTGCCAGCAGTTGGGACAGCGATCAGCCCCAGCATTTT.

This clone was counted a single time. The gene calls are TRBV4-2 and TRBJ2-1, with D possibly matching TRBD2 (6 bases). The germline V and J ends were trimmed by 4 bases and 3 bases, with 10 bases remaining between them. The germline V gene has CDR1 LGHNA and CDR2 YNFKEQ. The CDR3 covers 14 residues. CDR3 DNA: TGTGCCAGCAGCCCATCGACTAGCTACAATGAGCAGTTCTTC. This translates into CASSPSTSYNEQFF.

The J gene is TRBJ2-7, the V gene TRBV4-2, with D perhaps TRBD1 (6 bases). Trimming removed 0 bases at V and 4 bases at J, with 16 bases between. CDR3 size: 16 residues. Per germline, CDR1 LGHNA and CDR2 YNFKEQ. CDR3: CASSQDVVGTPYEQYF. The CDR3 region has the DNA TGTGCCAGCAGCCAAGATGTGGTAGGGACACCTTACGAGCAGTACTTC.

In its sample, this clone was seen once. The chain has TRBV6-5 and TRBJ2-3; 9 bases line up with TRBD2. The CDR3 runs 14 residues. V was clipped by 6 bases and J by 3 bases; unmatched bases: 4. Germline CDR1 and CDR2: MNHEY and SVGAGI. DNA of the CDR3: TGTGCCAGCAGGCCGGGACTAGCAACAGATACGCAGTATTTT. Its translation: CASRPGLATDTQYF.

The chain recombines TRBV28 with TRBJ1-2, with a tentative D call TRBD1 (5 bases). There are 16 residues in the CDR3. V was shortened by 3 bases and J by 7 bases, with 21 bases between the two germline ends. The germline V gene has CDR1 MDHEN and CDR2 SYDVKM. As DNA, the CDR3 is TGTGCCAGCAGTTTCGGGCCCGGGGGGGTCCGAATTGGCTACACCTTC. Encoded protein: CASSFGPGGVRIGYTF.

Concerning this clone: At one end, the junction sequence differs from germline, possibly due to a read error. V usage is TRBV6-1 and J usage is TRBJ2-7; D is possibly TRBD2 (6 bases). Germline-derived CDR1 and CDR2 are MNHNS and SASEGT. CDR3 length equals 16 residues. CDR3 coding DNA: TGTGCCAGCAGTGGGAAGGGGACGGCGGGGTACTACGGGCAGTACTTC. Translating it yields CASSGKGTAGYYGQYF.

The rearrangement uses TRBV15 and TRBJ2-3; the D gene is possibly TRBD2 (6 bases). Trimming shortened V by 1 base and J by 2 bases, and 10 bases separated the two germline ends. Germline CDR1 LNHNV, CDR2 YYDKDF (reference sequence). CDR3 length: 15 residues. This chain's CDR3 is CATSRAGGYTDTQYF. CDR3 coding DNA: TGTGCCACCAGCAGAGCTGGGGGGTACACAGATACGCAGTATTTT.

V usage is TRBV27 and J usage is TRBJ1-5; the D gene is possibly TRBD1 (5 bases). Trimming pared 2 bases from V and 0 bases from J, leaving 8 bases between. The CDR3 is 15 amino acids. From germline, CDR1 is MNHEY and CDR2 SMNVEV (reference sequence). CDR3 DNA: TGTGCCAGCAGTTTACTCGGGGGTAGCAATCAGCCCCAGCATTTT. As protein: CASSLLGGSNQPQHF.

The chain employs TRBV29-1 and TRBJ2-3, with 7 bases lining up with TRBD2. The trim removed 8 bases at V and 2 bases at J, leaving 7 bases unmatched. Germline CDR1 is SQVTM and CDR2 is ANQGSEA. The CDR3 totals 13 residues. This CDR3 reads CSIRGSPTDTQYF. As DNA, the CDR3 is TGCAGCATTCGCGGGAGCCCCACAGATACGCAGTATTTT.

The rearrangement links TRBV7-9 to TRBJ2-3, with TRBD2 matching over 9 bases. After removal of 6 bases from V and 1 base from J, the junction contained 5 bases not matched to a gene. The CDR3 sequence is 15 residues long. From germline, CDR1 is SEHNR and CDR2 FQNEAQ (reference sequence). For the CDR3, the DNA is TGTGCCAGCAGTCCCCGACTAGCGGGCACAGATACGCAGTATTTT. This sequence encodes CASSPRLAGTDTQYF. Full variable domain (outside the CDR3, taken from reference TRBV7-9 and TRBJ2-3): DTGVSQNPRHKITKRGQNVTFRCDPISEHNRLYWYRQTLGQGPEFLTYFQNEAQLEKSRLLSDRFSAERPKGSFSTLEIQRTEQGDSAMYLCASSPRLAGTDTQYFGPGTRLTVL.

The chain recombines TRBV6-1 with TRBJ2-3; the match to TRBD1 covers 8 bases. CDR3 length: 17 amino acids. Per the germline V gene, CDR1 is MNHNS and CDR2 is SASEGT. V was pared by 8 bases and J by 6 bases, with 19 bases of the junction left unmatched. CDR3 DNA sequence: TGTGCCAGCGGTGGCGAACTCGGGACAGGAAATTTGGATACGCAGTATTTT. It codes for CASGGELGTGNLDTQYF.

This clone has a single count. The chain employs TRBV11-2 and TRBJ2-2; 10 bases line up with TRBD2. This CDR3 region has 18 residues. Trimming removed 8 bases from V and 1 base from J; junction bases left unmatched: 13. The germline V gene encodes CDR1 SGHAT and CDR2 FQNNGV. The DNA of the CDR3 is TGTGCCAGCTCCACGATGGCTAGCGGGAGCGAGAACACCGGGGAGCTGTTTTTT. This sequence encodes CASSTMASGSENTGELFF.

The chain is built from TRBV7-9 and TRBJ2-3; 12 bases are shared with TRBD2. Germline lookup yields CDR1 SEHNR and CDR2 FQNEAQ (reference sequence). The J segment lost 0 bases and the V segment lost 3 bases, leaving 4 bases of the junction unmatched. This CDR3 is built from 17 residues. The CDR3 spells CASSFGTSGRSTDTQYF. The DNA of the CDR3 is TGTGCCAGCAGCTTCGGGACTAGCGGGCGGAGCACAGATACGCAGTATTTT.

This clone appeared once. This sequence joins TRBV5-4 and TRBJ1-1; D not resolved. V shed 2 bases and J shed 4 bases, with 6 bases lying between them. The V gene's germline CDR1 is SGHNT and CDR2 YYREEE (reference sequence). The length of the CDR3 is 12 residues. CDR3 sequence reads: CASSLLSTEAFF. The CDR3 DNA follows: TGTGCCAGCAGCTTATTGAGCACTGAAGCTTTCTTT.

This chain uses TRBV29-1 with TRBJ2-2; tentative D call: TRBD1 (5 bases). The CDR3 consists of 13 residues. CDR1 SQVTM and CDR2 ANQGSEA come from the germline V gene. Trimming took 1 base from V and 7 from J, leaving 10 bases between them. For the CDR3, the DNA is TGCAGCGTTGAAGGGGGCGGCCGCGGGGAGCTGTTTTTT. This sequence encodes CSVEGGGRGELFF.

The rearrangement uses TRBV6-1 and TRBJ1-1, with TRBD1 as a possible D gene (5 bases). The germline gives CDR1 MNHNS, CDR2 SASEGT. Trimming shortened V by 2 bases and J by 1 base, and 8 bases separated the two germline ends. The CDR3 extends over 14 amino acids. The CDR3 bases are TGTGCCAGCAGTGAACAGGGATGGAACACTGAAGCTTTCTTT. Residues: CASSEQGWNTEAFF.

The chain employs TRBV11-2 and TRBJ1-1; D is possibly TRBD1 (5 bases). This CDR3 spans 15 amino acids. The germline gives CDR1 SGHAT, CDR2 FQNNGV. V was shortened by 0 bases and J by 5 bases, with 13 bases between the two germline ends. The CDR3: CASSLDGRAGTEAFF. CDR3 coding DNA: TGTGCCAGCAGCTTAGACGGCAGGGCGGGGACTGAAGCTTTCTTT.

The chain joins TRBV11-3 to TRBJ2-3; D ambiguous. The germline V and J ends were trimmed by 9 bases and 2 bases, with 15 bases remaining between them. The CDR3 covers 14 residues. The germline V gene has CDR1 SGHNT and CDR2 YENEEA. Here the CDR3 DNA reads TGTGCCAGTTCACGGTCTACTCACACAGATACGCAGTATTTT. Amino acids: CASSRSTHTDTQYF.

The CDR3 region is CASSSGAGVVGNEQFF. Written as DNA, the CDR3 is TGTGCCAGCAGCTCCGGGGCGGGAGTGGTGGGAAATGAGCAGTTCTTC. J is TRBJ2-1 and V is TRBV5-6; TRBD2 agrees at 7 bases. Germline V gene data show CDR1 as SGHDT and CDR2 as YYEEEE. Trimming at V came to 3 bases and at J to 7 bases, leaving 13 bases not matched to a gene. The CDR3 spans 16 residues.

The V and J genes are TRBV14 and TRBJ1-1, with 7 bases matching TRBD1. With 5 bases clipped from V and 3 bases from J, the junction kept 3 bases outside the gene matches. The CDR3 totals 13 residues. Germline CDR1 SGHDN, CDR2 FVKESK. The CDR3 here is CASSSQGYTEAFF. The CDR3 region has the DNA TGTGCCAGCAGCTCACAGGGGTACACTGAAGCTTTCTTT.

This sequence joins TRBV10-3 and TRBJ2-3, with D perhaps matching TRBD2 (6 bases). The CDR3 length is 17 residues. V lost 5 bases and J lost 1, with 19 bases in between. Germline V gene sequence: CDR1 ENHRY, CDR2 SYGVKD. The CDR3 nucleotides are TGTGCCATCAGTTATACCGGGACTTCATTTGGCACAGATACGCAGTATTTT. Its protein is CAISYTGTSFGTDTQYF.

This rearrangement joins TRBV2 to TRBJ2-7, with D possibly being TRBD1 (7 bases). The V and J ends lost 7 bases and 2 bases respectively, with 15 bases between them. Germline CDR1 SNHLY, CDR2 FYNNEI. There are 14 residues in the CDR3. The CDR3 DNA reads as TGTGCCAGCAAGCCTGGGGGGACAGCCTACGAGCAGTACTTC. Protein: CASKPGGTAYEQYF. Supplemented by reference TRBV2 and TRBJ2-7, the full variable domain reads EPEVTQTPSHQVTQMGQEVILRCVPISNHLYFYWYRQILGQKVEFLVSFYNNEISEKSEIFDDQFSVERPDGSNFTLKIRSTKLEDSAMYFCASKPGGTAYEQYFGPGTRLTVT.

The chain employs TRBV7-9 and TRBJ2-7; tentative D call: TRBD1 (5 bases). Germline V gene lookup returns CDR1 SEHNR and CDR2 FQNEAQ (reference sequence). With 5 bases removed from V and 1 base from J, the gap between germline ends came to 12 bases. The CDR3 has 14 residues. Here the CDR3 DNA reads TGTGCCAGCAGCCCTTGGGGCGCTTCCTACGAGCAGTACTTC. Protein sequence: CASSPWGASYEQYF. The whole variable domain, remainder taken from reference TRBV7-9 and TRBJ2-7, is DTGVSQNPRHKITKRGQNVTFRCDPISEHNRLYWYRQTLGQGPEFLTYFQNEAQLEKSRLLSDRFSAERPKGSFSTLEIQRTEQGDSAMYLCASSPWGASYEQYFGPGTRLTVT.

This clone was seen once. V gene TRBV30 combines with J gene TRBJ2-1; 7 bases are shared with TRBD2. The germline gives CDR1 GTSNPN, CDR2 SVGIG (reference sequence). V was clipped by 0 bases and J by 6 bases; unmatched bases: 8. This CDR3 is 15 amino acids long. CDR3 coding DNA: TGTGCCTGGAGTGTACTGGCGGGAGAAAGCAATGAGCAGTTCTTC. As protein: CAWSVLAGESNEQFF.

This chain connects TRBV6-1 to TRBJ2-7, with a weak D call TRBD1 (6 bases). V was pared by 3 bases and J by 2 bases, with 14 bases between. This CDR3 has 15 residues. Germline CDR1 and CDR2: MNHNS and SASEGT. The CDR3 region has the DNA TGTGCCAGCAGTGAGCAACAGGGAATAGCCTACGAGCAGTACTTC. Its translation: CASSEQQGIAYEQYF.

V gene TRBV9 combines with J gene TRBJ2-7; D is perhaps TRBD2 (5 bases). CDR1 and CDR2 (germline): SGDLS, YYNGEE. The germline V and J ends were trimmed by 0 bases and 3 bases, with 10 bases remaining between them. The length of the CDR3 is 14 residues. The CDR3 bases are TGTGCCAGCAGCGTAGAGGAAGGGAGCTACGAGCAGTACTTC. The encoded protein is CASSVEEGSYEQYF. Combining the CDR3 with reference TRBV9 and TRBJ2-7 gives the whole variable domain DSGVTQTPKHLITATGQRVTLRCSPRSGDLSVYWYQQSLDQGLQFLIQYYNGEERAKGNILERFSAQQFPDLHSELNLSSLELGDSALYFCASSVEEGSYEQYFGPGTRLTVT.

The rearrangement uses TRBV11-3 and TRBJ2-7; 14 positions match TRBD2. The CDR3 totals 15 residues. The junction had 2 bases not matched to a gene; V was cut back by 1 base and J by 6 bases. Per the germline V gene, CDR1 is SGHNT and CDR2 is YENEEA. CDR3 protein: CASSLVGLAGGEQYF. The CDR3 DNA follows: TGTGCCAGCAGCTTAGTAGGACTAGCGGGAGGCGAGCAGTACTTC.

This chain connects TRBV28 to TRBJ2-1; 9 bases are a match to TRBD2. V dropped 3 bases and J dropped 8; count of bases not matched to a gene: 11. The CDR3 runs 16 residues. Germline V CDR1 and CDR2: MDHEN, SYDVKM. This CDR3 is CASSFPGGGRAYEQFF. The CDR3, as DNA: TGTGCCAGCAGTTTTCCGGGGGGCGGGAGGGCCTATGAGCAGTTCTTC.